A selection of T cell receptor beta chains follows, all from one sample in a study of patients and donors after allogeneic stem cell transplantation. TCRdb analysed the RT-PCR reads with MiXCR anew, one entry per CDR3 protein. The data show under 95,000 distinct CDR3 sequences, approximately 5% seen once. Sequences were obtained from blood, either unsorted or a sorted T cell fraction (not recorded which). These receptors came from a human donor who was either an allogeneic HSCT recipient or a stem cell or donor lymphocyte infusion donor (not recorded which). It is not recorded whose cells these are; they may come from a transplant donor. Both conserved end residues are part of each CDR3. D genes are given only for firm matches.

cdr3_aa: CASSEEQGRAEAFF
v_call: TRBV9
d_call: TRBD1
j_call: TRBJ1-1

cdr3_aa: CASSQGDLAGANVLTF
v_call: TRBV4-1
d_call: -
j_call: TRBJ2-6

cdr3_aa: CASSFLNRDGLIPMTEAFF
v_call: TRBV27
d_call: -
j_call: TRBJ1-1

cdr3_aa: CASSVVGSLDEAFF
v_call: TRBV9
d_call: -
j_call: TRBJ1-1

cdr3_aa: CAITPGDRGQGYTF
v_call: TRBV10-3
d_call: TRBD1
j_call: TRBJ1-2

cdr3_aa: CASSRDGVRGSQYF
v_call: TRBV7-8
d_call: -
j_call: TRBJ2-3

cdr3_aa: CSASRLAGGLEGPDTQYF
v_call: TRBV20-1
d_call: TRBD2
j_call: TRBJ2-3

cdr3_aa: CASRDGGERRNEQFF
v_call: TRBV6-1
d_call: TRBD2
j_call: TRBJ2-1

cdr3_aa: CPPPLRFF
v_call: TRBV6-5
d_call: -
j_call: TRBJ1-1

cdr3_aa: CASSTGPQGDGYTF
v_call: TRBV27
d_call: TRBD1
j_call: TRBJ1-2

cdr3_aa: CASSPAPQGNYGYTF
v_call: TRBV5-4
d_call: -
j_call: TRBJ1-2

cdr3_aa: CASSLSREGQIDTQYF
v_call: TRBV7-9
d_call: TRBD2
j_call: TRBJ2-3

cdr3_aa: CASSPRLRETQYF
v_call: TRBV11-2
d_call: -
j_call: TRBJ2-5

cdr3_aa: CASSLDRAYEQYF
v_call: TRBV5-1
d_call: TRBD1
j_call: TRBJ2-7

cdr3_aa: CSASRGGGGNTEAFF
v_call: TRBV20-1
d_call: -
j_call: TRBJ1-1

cdr3_aa: CASSYLAGGTDTQYF
v_call: TRBV7-9
d_call: TRBD2
j_call: TRBJ2-3

cdr3_aa: CASSQLGARYGYTF
v_call: TRBV6-1
d_call: -
j_call: TRBJ1-2

cdr3_aa: CSASKDMNTEAFF
v_call: TRBV20-1
d_call: -
j_call: TRBJ1-1

cdr3_aa: CASSLFAQGTDTQYF
v_call: TRBV11-2
d_call: -
j_call: TRBJ2-3

cdr3_aa: CASKALGGVANTEAFF
v_call: TRBV2
d_call: -
j_call: TRBJ1-1

cdr3_aa: CASSLEPGTNAFF
v_call: TRBV5-1
d_call: -
j_call: TRBJ1-1

cdr3_aa: CASNFYQGSNSYEQYF
v_call: TRBV6-1
d_call: -
j_call: TRBJ2-7